These 20 T cell receptor beta chains share one sample of origin, sequenced in a study of blood T cell repertoires in COVID-19. Assay used: immunoSEQ multiplex PCR; TCRdb lists only in-frame clones, some missing. The sample records about 190,000 clones, about 88% being singletons. The specimen sequenced was peripheral blood. These receptors all come from a woman aged 40 to 50 who had recovered from COVID-19.

A note on this clone: At one end, the junction sequence differs from germline, possibly due to a read error. In nucleotides, the CDR3 is TGTGCCAGCTCCCCCGGGACAGGAACCTATAATGAGCAGTTCTTC. Its translation: CASSPGTGTYNEQFF. This chain uses TRBV18 with TRBJ2-1; TRBD1 agrees at 8 bases. The CDR3 contains 15 residues. In germline, CDR1 is KGHSH, CDR2 LQKENI.

This sequence joins TRBV9 and TRBJ2-1; D uncertain. Germline CDR1 and CDR2: SGDLS and YYNGEE. This CDR3 spans 13 amino acids. V lost 1 base and J lost 6, with 8 bases in between. As DNA, the CDR3 is TGTGCCAGCAGCGTAACCAGTGCCAATGAGCAGTTCTTC. This translates into CASSVTSANEQFF.

This chain joins TRBV28 and TRBJ2-3; tentative D call: TRBD1 (6 bases). The germline CDR1 and CDR2 sequences are MDHEN and SYDVKM. The CDR3 is made up of 13 amino acids. The germline V and J ends were trimmed by 7 bases and 6 bases, with 14 bases remaining between them. The CDR3 reads CASNPPGADTQYF. The CDR3 DNA follows: TGTGCCAGCAATCCACCAGGGGCGGATACGCAGTATTTT.

The chain is built from TRBV30 and TRBJ2-3; 11 bases fit TRBD2. Trimming removed 3 bases from V and 2 bases from J; junction bases left unmatched: 4. Germline V gives CDR1 GTSNPN, CDR2 SVGIG (reference sequence). The CDR3 is 15 residues long. CDR3 bases: TGTGCCTGGAGGCTTAGCGGGAGGGCCACAGATACGCAGTATTTT. Amino acid sequence: CAWRLSGRATDTQYF.

The rearrangement uses TRBV2 and TRBJ1-1; no clear D gene. CDR3 length: 14 residues. CDR1 is SNHLY and CDR2 is FYNNEI in the germline V gene. Between the trimmed V and J ends, which lost 1 base and 6 bases, there was a span of 12 bases. The CDR3 region has the DNA TGTGCCAGCAGTGAAGGACTCCTGCCGCCTGAAGCTTTCTTT. It encodes CASSEGLLPPEAFF.

V usage is TRBV24-1 and J usage is TRBJ1-2, with 10 nucleotides matching TRBD1. CDR1 and CDR2 (germline): KGHDR, SFDVKD. The CDR3 sequence is 16 residues long. V shed 5 bases, J shed 4 bases, and the junction held 9 bases outside the gene matches. The CDR3 DNA follows: TGTGCCACCAGTGCTGAGCCGGGACAGGGGACCTATGGCTACACCTTC. It encodes CATSAEPGQGTYGYTF.

The chain recombines TRBV5-1 with TRBJ1-3; 8 nucleotides agree with TRBD1. With 3 bases clipped from V and 0 bases from J, the junction kept 11 bases outside the gene matches. The CDR3 length is 18 residues. Germline CDR1 SGHRS, CDR2 YFSETQ. The CDR3 region is CASSYFGTGAPSGNTIYF. In nucleotides, the CDR3 is TGCGCCAGCAGCTACTTCGGGACAGGAGCCCCCTCTGGAAACACCATATATTTT.

The rearrangement joins TRBV4-1 to TRBJ2-6; D may be TRBD2 (6 bases). Germline CDR1 reads MGHRA; CDR2 reads YSYEKL. This CDR3 comprises 16 residues. Between the trimmed V and J ends, which lost 0 bases and 2 bases, there was a span of 8 bases. The CDR3 region is CASSQDWGAGANVLTF. The CDR3 DNA sequence: TGCGCCAGCAGCCAAGATTGGGGGGCTGGGGCCAACGTCCTGACTTTC.

V and J are TRBV5-1 and TRBJ2-3, with 9 bases aligning to TRBD2. Trimming cost V 0 bases and J 2 bases; bases outside gene matches: 1. Germline-derived CDR1 and CDR2 are SGHRS and YFSETQ. The CDR3 spans 15 residues. CDR3 residues: CASSLVGLATDTQYF. The CDR3 DNA reads TGCGCCAGCAGCTTGGTGGGACTAGCCACAGATACGCAGTATTTT.

The gene calls are TRBV18 and TRBJ2-7, with 8 bases fitting TRBD1. Per germline, CDR1 KGHSH and CDR2 LQKENI. This CDR3 is 15 amino acids long. V lost 3 bases to trimming and J lost 4 bases; unmatched junction nucleotides: 8. The CDR3 DNA reads TGTGCCAGCTCACCCCCAGGACAGGGCGTTTACGAGCAGTACTTC. The encoded protein is CASSPPGQGVYEQYF. Filled out from reference TRBV18 and TRBJ2-7, the complete variable domain reads NAGVMQNPRHLVRRRGQEARLRCSPMKGHSHVYWYRQLPEEGLKFMVYLQKENIIDESGMPKERFSAEFPKEGPSILRIQQVVRGDSAAYFCASSPPGQGVYEQYFGPGTRLTVT.

This clone was counted only a few times. This sequence joins TRBV11-3 and TRBJ2-1; D is perhaps TRBD2 (5 bases). CDR1 is SGHNT, CDR2 YENEEA, per germline. The germline V and J ends were trimmed by 1 base and 6 bases, with 7 bases remaining between them. This CDR3 contains 13 residues. CDR3 protein: CASSLAEGNEQFF. The CDR3 region has the DNA TGTGCCAGCAGCTTAGCAGAGGGCAATGAGCAGTTCTTC. The full variable domain, completed using reference TRBV11-3 and TRBJ2-1, is EAGVVQSPRYKIIEKKQPVAFWCNPISGHNTLYWYLQNLGQGPELLIRYENEEAVDDSQLPKDRFSAERLKGVDSTLKIQPAELGDSAVYLCASSLAEGNEQFFGPGTRLTVL.

The V and J genes are TRBV30 and TRBJ2-7; 8 nucleotides agree with TRBD1. This CDR3 is 17 amino acids long. The germline V gene encodes CDR1 GTSNPN and CDR2 SVGIG (reference sequence). Losses at the gene ends were 5 bases for V and 6 bases for J; bases not matched to a gene: 21. The CDR3 is CAWGPGTGDPFLAEQYF. As DNA, the CDR3 is TGTGCCTGGGGACCCGGGACAGGAGACCCCTTCCTAGCCGAGCAGTACTTC. The whole variable domain, remainder taken from reference TRBV30 and TRBJ2-7, is SQTIHQWPATLVQPVGSPLSLECTVEGTSNPNLYWYRQAAGRGLQLLFYSVGIGQISSEVPQNLSASRPQDRQFILSSKKLLLSDSGFYLCAWGPGTGDPFLAEQYFGPGTRLTVT.

V usage is TRBV19 and J usage is TRBJ2-1; weak D call: TRBD2 (5 bases). The V end lost 3 bases, the J end lost 4 bases, and 10 bases lay between the germline ends. CDR1 LNHDA and CDR2 SQIVND come from the germline V gene (reference sequence). The CDR3 totals 14 residues. CDR3 sequence reads: CASSIGSVYNEQFF. CDR3 DNA sequence: TGTGCCAGTAGTATCGGTAGCGTGTACAATGAGCAGTTCTTC.

The V gene is TRBV2, the J gene TRBJ2-3, with a weak D call TRBD1 (5 bases). Trimming removed 3 bases from V and 3 bases from J, with 7 bases in between. Germline assignment: CDR1 SNHLY and CDR2 FYNNEI. This CDR3 spans 13 amino acids. The CDR3 region is CASSDSGTDTQYF. The CDR3 DNA reads as TGTGCCAGCAGTGACTCAGGGACAGATACGCAGTATTTT.

The CDR3 DNA sequence: TGTGCCAGCAGCTCGAGCATAAATCAAGAGAAGGAAGGGGACGAGCAGTACTTC. It is translated as CASSSSINQEKEGDEQYF. This sequence joins TRBV7-6 and TRBJ2-7; D might be TRBD1 (5 bases). Trimming pared 4 bases from V and 5 bases from J, leaving 27 bases between. The germline V gene has CDR1 SGHVS and CDR2 FNYEAQ. CDR3 length: 18 residues.

The V call is TRBV6-6, the J call TRBJ2-3, with 8 positions matching TRBD1. Germline trimming cut 6 bases from V and 5 bases from J; bases unmatched to any gene: 7. This CDR3 region has 14 residues. Germline V lookup: CDR1 MNHNY, CDR2 SVGAGI (reference sequence). In DNA form, the CDR3 reads TGTGCCAGCAGACAGACAGGGGCCCAAGATACGCAGTATTTT. As protein: CASRQTGAQDTQYF.

This chain joins TRBV2 and TRBJ1-5; 9 bases are shared with TRBD1. V lost 6 bases, J lost 5 bases, and 5 bases stayed unmatched. This CDR3 contains 14 residues. Germline V gene sequence: CDR1 SNHLY, CDR2 FYNNEI. CDR3 protein: CASRPDRGDQPQHF. CDR3 coding DNA: TGTGCCAGCAGGCCCGACAGGGGGGATCAGCCCCAGCATTTT.

This chain connects TRBV28 to TRBJ1-4; maybe TRBD1 (6 bases). Germline loops: CDR1 MDHEN, CDR2 SYDVKM. This CDR3 has 15 residues. The V gene lost 2 bases and the J gene lost 4 bases, with 11 bases spanning the gap. CDR3 DNA: TGTGCCAGCAGTTTAGGGGGGGCCGGTAATGAAAAACTGTTTTTT. Its translation is CASSLGGAGNEKLFF.

The chain employs TRBV28 and TRBJ2-1, with D perhaps matching TRBD1 (7 bases). The CDR3 is 16 amino acids. Trimming removed 0 bases at V and 1 base at J, with 10 bases between. Germline V gene data show CDR1 as MDHEN and CDR2 as SYDVKM. The CDR3 DNA reads as TGTGCCAGCAGTTTATGGTCAGGGGGGTCCTACAATGAGCAGTTCTTC. It codes for CASSLWSGGSYNEQFF. Filled out from reference TRBV28 and TRBJ2-1, the complete variable domain reads DVKVTQSSRYLVKRTGEKVFLECVQDMDHENMFWYRQDPGLGLRLIYFSYDVKMKEKGDIPEGYSVSREKKERFSLILESASTNQTSMYLCASSLWSGGSYNEQFFGPGTRLTVL.

The rearrangement joins TRBV6-5 to TRBJ2-5, with 9 positions matching TRBD1. CDR3 size: 12 residues. Trimming took 11 bases from V and 7 from J; bases not matched to a gene: 8. Germline V lookup: CDR1 MNHEY, CDR2 SVGAGI. CDR3 DNA sequence: TGTGCCGGCTCGGGACAGGGTATGACCCAGTACTTC. It translates to CAGSGQGMTQYF.